The source of this TCR beta chain is a study of molecular identifiers for immune sequencing clone quantification (dated by TCRdb to 2016 to 2019). Looking at the study overall: For a replicate experiment, RNA from approximately 20,000 or 100,000 naive CD8 T cells was divided into five aliquots, of which four were sequenced. This methods study benchmarked molecular-identifier clustering-based TCR repertoire sequencing (MIDCIRS) and TCR RNA copy counting, using CD8 T cells to do so. Study-level results and caveats: A single cell's worth of spiked-in Jurkat TCR RNA was reported detectable even among one million naive CD8 T cells. In CMV-specific effector cells, clones with more than 20 RNA copies accounted for over 98% of molecules, whereas in naive cells such clones accounted for under 1%. About 3 recovered TCR RNA copies per cell were obtained by modeling, versus roughly 10 by digital PCR, implying a capture efficiency of about 30%. Without barcode sub-clustering, chimeric consensus sequences inflated TCR diversity; chimeras reached as high as 47%. Highly expanded clone sizes could be underestimated because identical TCR molecules may share a barcode. The naive libraries included spiked-in Jurkat TCR RNA (fewer than eleven copies' worth), and this RNA is not part of the donor repertoire.

Its CDR3 holds 20 amino acids, cysteine through phenylalanine. Left in the record is the CDR3 DNA by itself, 60 bases read in frame from the first base. Via the germline V gene, CDR1 is LGHNA and CDR2 YSLEER. To prepare the library, PCR was applied. Sequencing instrument: Illumina HiSeq 4000. Bulk TCR libraries were generated as previously described, with the TCR primers listed in Table S5 used. Total RNA was purified with the Qiagen AllPrep DNA/RNA kit. Before analysis, reads from multiple sequencing runs of the same library were pooled. For the original study's pipeline: Reads were retained only if their TCR constant sequence matched exactly, and those retained reads were trimmed to 150 nt and grouped according to their 12-nt molecular barcodes. Within each barcode group, reads were sub-clustered at a 15% Levenshtein threshold, and quality-weighted consensus sequences were built per RNA molecule. Non-functional sequences were excluded, and lower-count sequences lying one edit away from another sequence were also excluded. Based on fitting two negative binomial distributions, any barcode sub-cluster with under 20% of the maximum read count was discarded. TCRdb cleaned the public reads at Q25 with fastp, built clones with MiXCR and kept in-frame beta chains. Every distinct CDR3 protein forms one entry, paired with its most common genes and DNA. In this record, the V and J calls reflect TCRdb's handling and not the investigators' own analysis. Counted in this sample were 460,000 or so distinct CDR3 sequences; 20% to 25% of them appeared once. The ten largest clones capture 0.84% of the sample.

Libraries of naive CD8 T cells were built from anywhere between about 18,000 and 1,000,000 sorted cells, with 10%, 30% or 50% of the purified RNA used. Naive CD8 T cells, defined as CD8+CD4-CCR7+CD45RA+, were FACS-sorted into RLT Plus buffer on a BD FACSAria II. To test detection sensitivity, Jurkat RNA equivalent to more than eight TCR copies was spiked into samples of roughly 19,000-1,000,000 naive CD8 T cells. CD8 T cells were enriched with RosetteSep CD8+ T Cell Enrichment Cocktail and Ficoll-Paque, followed by ACK red cell lysis. To note about this clonotype: It lacks a known antigen. One end of the junction fails to match germline, which may point to a read error.

Sequencing was carried out using naive CD8+ T cells from blood, with Jurkat cell RNA spiked in. Taken with the paper, the label for cell subset or site translates to: FACS-sorted CD8+CD4-CCR7+CD45RA+ naive T cells. This sequence was found in a human donor in good health. Some libraries in this study had Jurkat cell RNA spiked in. Recombination joined TRBV4-3 with TRBJ2-2; 11 bases in between match TRBD2. The CDR3 protein: CASSQDYSTSGNQNTGEQFF. The nucleotides read TGCGCCAGCAGCCAAGACTACTCGACTAGCGGGAACCAAAACACCGGGGAGCAGTTTTTT.